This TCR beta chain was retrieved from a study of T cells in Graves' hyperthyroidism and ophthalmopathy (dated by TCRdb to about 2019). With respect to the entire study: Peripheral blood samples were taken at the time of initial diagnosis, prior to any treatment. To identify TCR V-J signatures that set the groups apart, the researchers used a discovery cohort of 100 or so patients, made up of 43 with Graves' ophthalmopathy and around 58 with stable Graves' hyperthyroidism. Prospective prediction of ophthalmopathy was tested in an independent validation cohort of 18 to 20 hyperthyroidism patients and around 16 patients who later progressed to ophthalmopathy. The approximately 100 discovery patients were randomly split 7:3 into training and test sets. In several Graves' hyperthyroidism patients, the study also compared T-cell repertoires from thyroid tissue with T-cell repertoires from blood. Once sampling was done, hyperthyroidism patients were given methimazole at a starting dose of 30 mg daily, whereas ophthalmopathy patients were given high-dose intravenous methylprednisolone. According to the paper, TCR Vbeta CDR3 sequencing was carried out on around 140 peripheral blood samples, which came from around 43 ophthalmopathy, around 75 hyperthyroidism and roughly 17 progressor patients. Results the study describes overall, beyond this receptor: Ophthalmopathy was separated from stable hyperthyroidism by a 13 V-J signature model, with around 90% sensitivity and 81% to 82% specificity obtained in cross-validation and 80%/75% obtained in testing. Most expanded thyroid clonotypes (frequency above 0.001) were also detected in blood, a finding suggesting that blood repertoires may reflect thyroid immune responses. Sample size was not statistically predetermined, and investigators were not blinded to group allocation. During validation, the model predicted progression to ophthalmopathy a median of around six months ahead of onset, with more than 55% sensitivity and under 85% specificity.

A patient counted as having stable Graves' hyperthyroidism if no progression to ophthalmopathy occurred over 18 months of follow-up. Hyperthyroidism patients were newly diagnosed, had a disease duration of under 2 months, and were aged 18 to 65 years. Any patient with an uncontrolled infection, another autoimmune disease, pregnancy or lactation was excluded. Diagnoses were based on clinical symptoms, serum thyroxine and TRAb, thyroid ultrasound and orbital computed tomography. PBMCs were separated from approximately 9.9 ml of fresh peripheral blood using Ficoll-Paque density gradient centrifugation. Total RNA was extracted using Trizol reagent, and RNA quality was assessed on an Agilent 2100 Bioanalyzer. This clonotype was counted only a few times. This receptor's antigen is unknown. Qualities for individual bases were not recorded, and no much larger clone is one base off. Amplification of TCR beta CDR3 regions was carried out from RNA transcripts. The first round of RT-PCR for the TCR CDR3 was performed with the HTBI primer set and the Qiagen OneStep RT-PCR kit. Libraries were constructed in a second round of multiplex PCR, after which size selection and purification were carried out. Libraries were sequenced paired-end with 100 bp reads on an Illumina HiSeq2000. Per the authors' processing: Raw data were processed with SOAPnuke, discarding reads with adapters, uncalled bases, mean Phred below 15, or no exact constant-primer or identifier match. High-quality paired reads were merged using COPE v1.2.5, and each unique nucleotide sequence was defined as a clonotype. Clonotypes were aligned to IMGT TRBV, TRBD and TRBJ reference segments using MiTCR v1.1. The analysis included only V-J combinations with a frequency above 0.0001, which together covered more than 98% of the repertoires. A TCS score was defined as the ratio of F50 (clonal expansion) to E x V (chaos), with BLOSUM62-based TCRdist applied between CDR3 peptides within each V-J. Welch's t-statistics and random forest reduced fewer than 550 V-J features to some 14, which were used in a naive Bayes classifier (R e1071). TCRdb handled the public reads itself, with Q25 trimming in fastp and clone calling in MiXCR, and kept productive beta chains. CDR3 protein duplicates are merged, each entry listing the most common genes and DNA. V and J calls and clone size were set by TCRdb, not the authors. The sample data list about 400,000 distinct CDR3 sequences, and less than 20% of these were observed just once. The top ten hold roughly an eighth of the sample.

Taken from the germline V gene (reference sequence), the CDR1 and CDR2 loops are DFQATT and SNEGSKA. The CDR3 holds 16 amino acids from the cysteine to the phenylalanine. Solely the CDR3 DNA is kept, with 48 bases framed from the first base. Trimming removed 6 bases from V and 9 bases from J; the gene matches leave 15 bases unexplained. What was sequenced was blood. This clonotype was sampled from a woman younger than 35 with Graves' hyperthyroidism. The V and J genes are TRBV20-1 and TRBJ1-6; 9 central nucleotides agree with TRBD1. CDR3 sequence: CSAAGSNRGRGSPLHF. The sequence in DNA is TGCAGTGCCGCCGGATCGAACAGGGGGCGGGGTTCACCCCTCCACTTT.